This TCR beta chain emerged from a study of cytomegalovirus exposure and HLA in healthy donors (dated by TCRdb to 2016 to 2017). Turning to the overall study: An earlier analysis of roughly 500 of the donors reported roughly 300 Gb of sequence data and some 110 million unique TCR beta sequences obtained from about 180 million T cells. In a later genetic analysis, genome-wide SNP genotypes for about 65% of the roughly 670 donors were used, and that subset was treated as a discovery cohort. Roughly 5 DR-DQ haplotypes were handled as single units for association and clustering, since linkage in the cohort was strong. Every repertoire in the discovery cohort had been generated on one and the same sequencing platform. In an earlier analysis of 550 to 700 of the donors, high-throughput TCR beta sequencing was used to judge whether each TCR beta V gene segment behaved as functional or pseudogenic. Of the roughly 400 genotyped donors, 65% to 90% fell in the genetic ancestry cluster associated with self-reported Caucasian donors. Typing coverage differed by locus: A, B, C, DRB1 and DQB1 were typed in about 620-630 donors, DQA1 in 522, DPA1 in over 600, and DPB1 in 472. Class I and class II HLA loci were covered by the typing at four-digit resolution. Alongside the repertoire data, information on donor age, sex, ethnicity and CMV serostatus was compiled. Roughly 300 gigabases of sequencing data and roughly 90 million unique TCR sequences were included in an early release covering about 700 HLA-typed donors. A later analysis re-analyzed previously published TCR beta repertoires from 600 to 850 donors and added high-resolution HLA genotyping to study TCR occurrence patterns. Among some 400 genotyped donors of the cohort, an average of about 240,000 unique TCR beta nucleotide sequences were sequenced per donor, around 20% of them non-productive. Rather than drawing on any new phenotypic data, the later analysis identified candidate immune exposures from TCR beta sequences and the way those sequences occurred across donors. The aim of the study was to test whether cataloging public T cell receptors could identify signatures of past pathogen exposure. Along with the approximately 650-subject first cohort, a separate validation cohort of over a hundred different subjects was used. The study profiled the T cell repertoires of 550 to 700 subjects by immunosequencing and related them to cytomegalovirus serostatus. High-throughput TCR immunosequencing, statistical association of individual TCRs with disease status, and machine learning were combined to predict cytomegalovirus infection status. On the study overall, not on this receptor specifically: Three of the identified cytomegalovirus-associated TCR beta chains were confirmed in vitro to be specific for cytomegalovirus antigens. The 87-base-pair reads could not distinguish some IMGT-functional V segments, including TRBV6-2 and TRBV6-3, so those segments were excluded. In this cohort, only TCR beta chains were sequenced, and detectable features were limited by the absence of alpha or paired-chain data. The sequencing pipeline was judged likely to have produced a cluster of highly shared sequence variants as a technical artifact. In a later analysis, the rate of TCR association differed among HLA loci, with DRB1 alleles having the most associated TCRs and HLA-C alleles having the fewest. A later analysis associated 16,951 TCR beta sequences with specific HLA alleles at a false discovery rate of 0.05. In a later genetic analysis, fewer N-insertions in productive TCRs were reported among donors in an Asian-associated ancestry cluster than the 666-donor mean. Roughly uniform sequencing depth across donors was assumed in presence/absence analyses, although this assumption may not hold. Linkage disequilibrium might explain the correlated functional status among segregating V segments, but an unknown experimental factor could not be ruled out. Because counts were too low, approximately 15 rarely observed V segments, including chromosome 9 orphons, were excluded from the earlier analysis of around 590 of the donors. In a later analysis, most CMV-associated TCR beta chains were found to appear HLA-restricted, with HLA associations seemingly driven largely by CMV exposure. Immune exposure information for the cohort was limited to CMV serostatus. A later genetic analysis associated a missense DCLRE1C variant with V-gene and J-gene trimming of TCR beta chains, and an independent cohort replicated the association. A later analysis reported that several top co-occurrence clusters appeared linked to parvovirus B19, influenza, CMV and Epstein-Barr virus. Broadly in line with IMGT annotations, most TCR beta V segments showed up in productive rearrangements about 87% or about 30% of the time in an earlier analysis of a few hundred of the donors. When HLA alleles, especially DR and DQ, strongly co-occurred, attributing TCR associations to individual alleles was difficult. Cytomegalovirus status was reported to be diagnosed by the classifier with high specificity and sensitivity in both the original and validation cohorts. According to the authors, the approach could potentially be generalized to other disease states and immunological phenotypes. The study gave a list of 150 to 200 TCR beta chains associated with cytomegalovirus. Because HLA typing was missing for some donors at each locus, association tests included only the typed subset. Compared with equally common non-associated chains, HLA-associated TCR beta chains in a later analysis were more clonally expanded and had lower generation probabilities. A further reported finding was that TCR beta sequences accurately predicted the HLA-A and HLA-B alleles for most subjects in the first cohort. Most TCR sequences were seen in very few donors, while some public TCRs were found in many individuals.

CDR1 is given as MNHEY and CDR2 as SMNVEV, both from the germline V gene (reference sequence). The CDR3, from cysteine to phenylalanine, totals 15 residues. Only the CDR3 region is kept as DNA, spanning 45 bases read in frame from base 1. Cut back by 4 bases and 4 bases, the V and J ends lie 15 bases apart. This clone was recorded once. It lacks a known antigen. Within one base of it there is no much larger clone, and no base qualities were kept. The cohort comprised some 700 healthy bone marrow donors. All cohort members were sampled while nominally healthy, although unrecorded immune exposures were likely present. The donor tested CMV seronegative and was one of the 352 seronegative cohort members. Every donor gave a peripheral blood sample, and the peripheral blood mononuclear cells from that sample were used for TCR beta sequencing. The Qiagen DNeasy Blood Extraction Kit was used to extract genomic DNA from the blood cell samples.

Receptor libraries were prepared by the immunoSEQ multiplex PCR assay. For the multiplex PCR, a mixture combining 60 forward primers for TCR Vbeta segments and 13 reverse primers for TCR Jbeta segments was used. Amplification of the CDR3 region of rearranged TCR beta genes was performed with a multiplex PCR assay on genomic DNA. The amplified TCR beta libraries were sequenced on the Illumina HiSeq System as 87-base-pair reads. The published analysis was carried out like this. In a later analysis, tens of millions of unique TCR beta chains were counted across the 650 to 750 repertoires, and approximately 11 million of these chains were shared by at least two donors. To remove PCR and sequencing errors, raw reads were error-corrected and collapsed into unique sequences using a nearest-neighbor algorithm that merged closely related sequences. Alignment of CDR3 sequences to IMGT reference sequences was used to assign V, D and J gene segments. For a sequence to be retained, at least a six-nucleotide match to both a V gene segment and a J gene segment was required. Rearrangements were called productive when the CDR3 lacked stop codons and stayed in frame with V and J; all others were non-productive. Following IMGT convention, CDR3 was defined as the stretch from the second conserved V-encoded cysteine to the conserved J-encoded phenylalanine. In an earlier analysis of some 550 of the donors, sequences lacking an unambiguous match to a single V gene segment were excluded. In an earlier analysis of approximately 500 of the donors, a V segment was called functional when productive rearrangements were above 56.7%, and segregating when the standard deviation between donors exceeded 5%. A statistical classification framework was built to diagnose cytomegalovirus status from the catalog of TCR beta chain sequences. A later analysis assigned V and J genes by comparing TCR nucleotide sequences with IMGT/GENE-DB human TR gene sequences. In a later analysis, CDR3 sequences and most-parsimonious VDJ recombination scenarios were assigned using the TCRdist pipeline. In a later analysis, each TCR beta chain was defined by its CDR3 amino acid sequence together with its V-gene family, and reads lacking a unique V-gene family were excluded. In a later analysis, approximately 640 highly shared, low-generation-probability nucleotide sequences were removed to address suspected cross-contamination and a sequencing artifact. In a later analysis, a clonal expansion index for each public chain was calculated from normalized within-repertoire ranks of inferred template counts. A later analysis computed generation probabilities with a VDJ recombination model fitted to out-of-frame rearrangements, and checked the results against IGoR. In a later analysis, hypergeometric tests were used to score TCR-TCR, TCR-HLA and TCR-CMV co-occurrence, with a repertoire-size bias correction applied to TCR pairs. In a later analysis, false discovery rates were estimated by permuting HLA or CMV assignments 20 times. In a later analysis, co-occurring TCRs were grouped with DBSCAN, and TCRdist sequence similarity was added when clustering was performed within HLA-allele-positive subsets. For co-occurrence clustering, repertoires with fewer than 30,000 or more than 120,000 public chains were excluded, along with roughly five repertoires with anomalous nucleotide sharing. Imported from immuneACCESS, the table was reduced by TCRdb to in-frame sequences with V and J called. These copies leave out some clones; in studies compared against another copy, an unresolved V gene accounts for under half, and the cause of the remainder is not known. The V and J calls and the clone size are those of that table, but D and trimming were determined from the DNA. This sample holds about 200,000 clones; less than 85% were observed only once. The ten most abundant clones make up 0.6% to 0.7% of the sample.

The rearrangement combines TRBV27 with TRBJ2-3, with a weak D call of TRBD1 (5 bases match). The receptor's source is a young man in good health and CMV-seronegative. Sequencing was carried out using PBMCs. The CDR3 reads CASSSGPQVPDTQYF. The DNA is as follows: TGTGCCAGCAGTTCAGGGCCACAGGTCCCAGATACGCAGTATTTT.